Listed below are T cell receptor beta chains from one sample, sequenced in a study of blood T cell repertoires in COVID-19. Sequencing used immunoSEQ multiplex PCR; TCRdb keeps in-frame clones, though not all of them. The data show about 350,000 clones, roughly 86% seen once. Sequences were obtained from peripheral blood. The origin of the receptors is a woman in her sixties or seventies with COVID-19, enrolled during active disease. Each CDR3 is given with its conserved first and last residue.

>TRBV10-2|TRBJ2-7
CASTLMRVAEQYF
>TRBV29-1|TRBJ2-5
CSVEGRQETQYF
>TRBV9|TRBJ2-5
CASSPAGRVQYF
>TRBV11-2|TRBJ2-5
CASRSSGGALETQYF
>TRBV7-6|TRBJ1-4
CASSLQVNEKLFF
>TRBV7-2|TRBJ2-1
CASSLTSGGSLF
>TRBV29-1|TRBJ2-5
CSVDSGNLQETQYF
>TRBV2|TRBJ1-4
CASTLRAGTFEKLFF
>TRBV6-5|TRBJ2-3
CASSYGASGGDTQYF
>TRBV3-1/TRBV3-2|TRBJ1-1
CASSHFNRLPGNTEAFF
>TRBV7-2|TRBJ1-1
CASSPGQGAEAFF
>TRBV29-1|TRBJ1-1
CSAERGALFNTEAFF
>TRBV28|TRBJ1-6
CASSVGQGGSPLHF
>TRBV5-6|TRBJ2-7
CASSLQGSKYEQYF
>TRBV7-9|TRBJ1-2
CASSKLTGGGYGYTF
>TRBV15|TRBJ1-5
CATSPTGWYNQPQHF
>TRBV6-6|TRBJ1-5
CASSLIEGYQPQHF
>TRBV29-1|TRBJ2-2
CSADRGNTGELFF
>TRBV12-3/TRBV12-4|TRBJ1-6
CASSAVGPLHF
>TRBV11-3|TRBJ2-5
CASSLWEGETQYF
>TRBV19|TRBJ1-5
CASSDPTGRQPQHF
>TRBV4-3|TRBJ2-7
CASSPGLAGGPSYEQYF
>TRBV9|TRBJ2-4
CASSPGQGTKNIQYF
>TRBV5-6|TRBJ2-4
CASSRGSNIQYF
>TRBV5-6|TRBJ1-5
CASSFLQGASNQPQHF
>TRBV3-1/TRBV3-2|TRBJ1-2
CASSQGQGLNYGYTF
>TRBV24-1|TRBJ1-5
CATSAWDRQSAQHF
>TRBV30|TRBJ1-4
CAWRGGEKLFF
>TRBV27|TRBJ2-2
CAISPSGANTGELFF
>TRBV5-4|TRBJ1-6
CASSASGGVYNSPLHF
>TRBV5-4|TRBJ1-2
CASSLDRGTNYGYTF